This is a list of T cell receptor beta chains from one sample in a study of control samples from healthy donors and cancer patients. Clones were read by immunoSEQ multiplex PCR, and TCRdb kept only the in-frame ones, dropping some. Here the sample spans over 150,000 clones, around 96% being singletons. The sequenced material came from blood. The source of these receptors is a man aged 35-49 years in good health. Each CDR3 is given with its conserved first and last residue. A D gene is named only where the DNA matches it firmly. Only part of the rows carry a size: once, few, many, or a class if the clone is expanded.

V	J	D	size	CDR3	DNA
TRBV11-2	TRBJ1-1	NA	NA	CASSLVGVTEAFF	TGTGCCAGCAGCTTAGTGGGGGTCACTGAAGCTTTCTTT
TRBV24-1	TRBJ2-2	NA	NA	CATGGSYTGELFF	TGTGCCACCGGGGGCAGTTACACCGGGGAGCTGTTTTTT
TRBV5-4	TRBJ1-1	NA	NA	CASSFTGRATEAFF	TGTGCCAGCAGCTTTACCGGGCGGGCCACTGAAGCTTTCTTT
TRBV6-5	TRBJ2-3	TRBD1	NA	CASSSPDRGTDTQYF	TGTGCCAGCAGTTCCCCGGACAGGGGTACAGATACGCAGTATTTT
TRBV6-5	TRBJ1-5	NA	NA	CASGRPNQPQHF	TGTGCCAGCGGGCGCCCAAATCAGCCCCAGCATTTT
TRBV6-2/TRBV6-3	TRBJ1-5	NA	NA	CASSYSSRARRQPQHF	TGTGCCAGCAGTTACTCGAGCAGGGCTAGGCGGCAGCCCCAGCATTTT
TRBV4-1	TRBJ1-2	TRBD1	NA	CASSPRQGAWGYTF	TGCGCCAGCAGCCCCAGACAGGGGGCGTGGGGCTACACCTTC
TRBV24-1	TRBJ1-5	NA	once	CATSDSFYGRQHF	TGTGCCACCAGTGATTCGTTCTACGGCCGCCAGCATTTT
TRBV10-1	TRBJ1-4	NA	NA	CASSDRQDGEKLFF	TGCGCCAGCAGTGATCGGCAGGATGGAGAAAAACTGTTTTTT
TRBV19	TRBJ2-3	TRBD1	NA	CASRQGTGPYPSTDTQYF	TGTGCCAGTAGACAAGGGACAGGGCCCTATCCTAGCACAGATACGCAGTATTTT
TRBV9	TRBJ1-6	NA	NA	CASSRSGTPSGNSPLHF	TGTGCCAGCAGTCGAAGTGGGACGCCGAGCGGCAATTCACCCCTCCACTTT
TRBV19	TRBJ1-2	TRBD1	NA	CASSITGGPNYGYTF	TGTGCCAGTAGCATAACAGGGGGTCCGAACTATGGCTACACCTTC
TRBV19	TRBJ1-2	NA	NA	CASSPLNNYGYTF	TGTGCCAGTAGTCCATTAAATAACTATGGCTACACCTTC
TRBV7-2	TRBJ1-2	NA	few	CASSLTRASPTDGYTF	TGTGCCAGCAGCTTAACGCGGGCATCTCCTACAGACGGCTACACCTTC
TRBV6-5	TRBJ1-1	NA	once	CASRGRDLTEAFF	TGTGCCAGCAGGGGGCGTGACCTCACTGAAGCTTTCTTT
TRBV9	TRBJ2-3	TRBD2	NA	CASSSRVAGGPQDTQYF	TGTGCCAGCAGCTCACGAGTAGCGGGGGGGCCTCAAGATACGCAGTATTTT
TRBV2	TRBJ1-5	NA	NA	CASSEEGSNQPQHF	TGTGCCAGCAGTGAAGAGGGAAGCAATCAGCCCCAGCATTTT
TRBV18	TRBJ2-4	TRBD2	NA	CASSPGRDDIQYF	TGTGCCAGCTCACCAGGGAGGGATGACATTCAGTACTTC
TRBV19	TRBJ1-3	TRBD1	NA	CASGPSGGNGNTIYF	TGTGCCAGTGGGCCCTCAGGGGGTAATGGAAACACCATATATTTT
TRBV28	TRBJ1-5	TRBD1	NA	CASSLGTGGLQPQHF	TGTGCCAGCAGTCTCGGGACAGGGGGCTTACAGCCCCAGCATTTT
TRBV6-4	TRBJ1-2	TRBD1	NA	CASSEGLGQNYGYTF	TGTGCCAGCAGTGAGGGTCTGGGACAGAACTATGGCTACACCTTC
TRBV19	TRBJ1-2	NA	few	CASSIVAGDGYTF	TGTGCCAGTAGTATAGTGGCAGGGGATGGCTACACCTTC
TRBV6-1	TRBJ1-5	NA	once	CASSEEVYSSNQPQHF	TGTGCCAGCAGTGAAGAAGTGTATAGTAGCAATCAGCCCCAGCATTTT
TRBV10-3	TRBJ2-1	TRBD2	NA	CAISESQRGLPYNEQFF	TGTGCCATCAGTGAGTCGCAGCGGGGCCTACCCTACAATGAGCAGTTCTTC
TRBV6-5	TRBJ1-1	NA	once	CASSYSWGAETEAFF	TGTGCCAGCAGTTACTCGTGGGGGGCGGAGACTGAAGCTTTCTTT
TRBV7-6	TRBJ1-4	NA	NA	CASSSEFADEKLFF	TGTGCCAGCAGCTCCGAATTTGCGGATGAAAAACTGTTTTTT
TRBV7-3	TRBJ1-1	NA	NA	CASSLLGRDTEAFF	TGTGCCAGCAGCTTATTGGGGCGAGACACTGAAGCTTTCTTT
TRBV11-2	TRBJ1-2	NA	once	CASSLYNRANYGYTF	TGTGCCAGCAGCTTATATAACAGGGCTAACTATGGCTACACCTTC
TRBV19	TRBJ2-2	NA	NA	CASIPGNSNTGELFF	TGTGCCAGTATCCCAGGCAACTCGAACACCGGGGAGCTGTTTTTT
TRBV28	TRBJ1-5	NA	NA	CASSLGTTQHF	TGTGCCAGCAGTCTCGGGACCACCCAGCATTTT
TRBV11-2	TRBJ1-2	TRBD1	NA	CASSVPGTGGDGYTF	TGTGCCAGCAGCGTACCCGGGACAGGGGGGGATGGCTACACCTTC
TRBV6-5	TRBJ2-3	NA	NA	CASSYSGGASTDTQYF	TGTGCCAGCAGTTACTCTGGAGGGGCTAGCACAGATACGCAGTATTTT
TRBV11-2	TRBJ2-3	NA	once	CASSLGGQQADTQYF	TGTGCCAGCAGCTTAGGAGGACAGCAGGCAGATACGCAGTATTTT
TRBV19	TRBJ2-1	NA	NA	CASSAGTTYNEQFF	TGTGCCAGTAGTGCGGGGACGACTTACAATGAGCAGTTCTTC
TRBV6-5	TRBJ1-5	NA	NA	CASTQFSNQPQHF	TGTGCCAGCACCCAGTTTAGCAATCAGCCCCAGCATTTT
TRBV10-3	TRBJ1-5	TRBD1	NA	CAIGDRGGQPQHF	TGTGCCATCGGCGACAGGGGTGGACAGCCCCAGCATTTT
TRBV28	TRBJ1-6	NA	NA	CASSLLNNSPLHF	TGTGCCAGCAGTCTATTAAACAATTCACCCCTCCACTTT
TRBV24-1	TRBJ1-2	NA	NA	CATGLVVGTVTNYGYTF	TGTGCCACCGGGTTAGTTGTCGGGACGGTGACTAACTATGGCTACACCTTC
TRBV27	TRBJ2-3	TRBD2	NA	CASSLGGGAADTQYF	TGTGCCAGCAGTTTGGGCGGGGGGGCTGCAGATACGCAGTATTTT
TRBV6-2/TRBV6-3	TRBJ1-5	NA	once	CASSSGSISNQPQHF	TGTGCCAGCAGTTCGGGCAGCATCAGCAATCAGCCCCAGCATTTT
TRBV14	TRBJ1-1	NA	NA	CASSQGQNTEAFF	TGTGCCAGCAGCCAGGGACAGAACACTGAAGCTTTCTTT
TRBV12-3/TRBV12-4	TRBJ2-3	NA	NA	CASSLYPPDTQYF	TGTGCCAGCAGTTTGTATCCCCCGGATACGCAGTATTTT
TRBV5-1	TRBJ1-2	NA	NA	CASSLNEGLYGYTF	TGCGCCAGCAGCTTGAACGAGGGGCTCTATGGCTACACCTTC
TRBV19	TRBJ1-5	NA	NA	CASSIGDQPQHF	TGTGCCAGTAGTATCGGGGATCAGCCCCAGCATTTT
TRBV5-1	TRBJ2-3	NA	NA	CASSLMEITDTQYF	TGCGCCAGCAGCTTGATGGAGATCACAGATACGCAGTATTTT
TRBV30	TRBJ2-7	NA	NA	CAWSGRAYEQYF	TGTGCCTGGAGTGGGAGGGCCTACGAGCAGTACTTC
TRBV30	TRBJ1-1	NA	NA	CAWTGSGGTEAFF	TGTGCCTGGACAGGGTCCGGGGGCACTGAAGCTTTCTTT
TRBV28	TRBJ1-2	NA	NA	CASSLHSGVGYTF	TGTGCCAGCAGTTTACATTCAGGGGTTGGCTACACCTTC
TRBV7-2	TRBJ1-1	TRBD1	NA	CASSLGDRATTEAFF	TGTGCCAGCAGCTTAGGGGACAGGGCAACCACTGAAGCTTTCTTT
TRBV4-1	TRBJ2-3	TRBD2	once	CASSQVGRGGSDTDTQYF	TGCGCCAGCAGCCAAGTCGGGCGGGGGGGCAGCGACACAGATACGCAGTATTTT
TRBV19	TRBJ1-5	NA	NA	CASSSWGGGPQHF	TGTGCCAGTAGTAGCTGGGGGGGAGGGCCCCAGCATTTT
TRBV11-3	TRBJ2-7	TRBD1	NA	CASSFTGAYEQYF	TGTGCCAGCAGCTTCACAGGGGCCTACGAGCAGTACTTC
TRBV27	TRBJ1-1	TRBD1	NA	CASSLGTVDTEAFF	TGTGCCAGCAGTCTCGGGACAGTTGACACTGAAGCTTTCTTT
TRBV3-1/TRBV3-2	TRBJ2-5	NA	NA	CASSQGRRRETQYF	TGTGCCAGCAGCCAAGGGCGGAGAAGGGAGACCCAGTACTTC
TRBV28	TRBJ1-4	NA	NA	CASSKGGALGEKLFF	TGTGCCAGCAGTAAGGGGGGGGCGTTAGGTGAAAAACTGTTTTTT
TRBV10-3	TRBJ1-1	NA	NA	CAISERGNTEAFF	TGTGCCATCAGTGAGAGGGGGAACACTGAAGCTTTCTTT
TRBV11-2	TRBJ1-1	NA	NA	CASSYSMNTEAFF	TGTGCCAGCAGCTATAGTATGAACACTGAAGCTTTCTTT
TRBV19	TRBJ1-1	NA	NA	CASSTTTVMNTEAFF	TGTGCCAGTAGTACCACGACAGTGATGAACACTGAAGCTTTCTTT
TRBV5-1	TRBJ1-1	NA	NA	CASSLRGTEAFF	TGCGCCAGCAGCTTGCGGGGCACTGAAGCTTTCTTT